This passage covers 27 T cell receptor beta chains from one sample sequenced in a study of cytomegalovirus exposure and HLA in healthy donors. Both 60 Vbeta primers and 13 Jbeta primers went into the PCR. Measured with immunoSEQ multiplex PCR; TCRdb has only the in-frame clones, and not every one. Of more than 200,000 clones listed, 75% to 80% are singletons. Sequencing input: PBMCs. The receptors originated from a male donor in good health and CMV-seronegative.

J is TRBJ2-5 and V is TRBV28; D is uncertain. The J call may not be correct, given that the DNA end is closer to TRBJ2-7. There are 13 residues in the CDR3. Germline V gene sequence: CDR1 MDHEN, CDR2 SYDVKM. Here the CDR3 reads CASSLDSSYEQYF. CDR3 DNA sequence: TGTGCCAGCAGTTTAGATTCGAGCTACGAGCAGTACTTC.

CDR3 coding DNA: TGTGCCAGCAGCTTGTCCCAGGGATGGGAGACCCAGTACTTC. Translation: CASSLSQGWETQYF. This sequence joins TRBV5-4 and TRBJ2-5, with D perhaps matching TRBD1 (5 bases). The CDR3 consists of 14 residues. Germline CDR1 is SGHNT and CDR2 is YYREEE (reference sequence). The V and J ends lost 1 base and 5 bases respectively, with 12 bases between them. Variable domain in full (rest from reference TRBV5-4 and TRBJ2-5): ETGVTQSPTHLIKTRGQQVTLRCSSQSGHNTVSWYQQALGQGPQFIFQYYREEENGRGNFPPRFSGLQFPNYSSELNVNALELDDSALYLCASSLSQGWETQYFGPGTRLLVL.

This clone has a handful of counts. This chain joins TRBV18 and TRBJ1-1, with 7 bases aligning to TRBD1. The CDR3 covers 14 residues. CDR1 is KGHSH, CDR2 LQKENI, per germline. V shed 2 bases, J shed 3 bases, and the junction held 3 bases outside the gene matches. CDR3 amino acids: CASSPLTGDTEAFF. The CDR3 coding sequence is TGTGCCAGCTCACCATTAACAGGGGACACTGAAGCTTTCTTT. Filled out from reference TRBV18 and TRBJ1-1, the complete variable domain reads NAGVMQNPRHLVRRRGQEARLRCSPMKGHSHVYWYRQLPEEGLKFMVYLQKENIIDESGMPKERFSAEFPKEGPSILRIQQVVRGDSAAYFCASSPLTGDTEAFFGQGTRLTVV.

This sequence joins TRBV28 and TRBJ1-6; weak D call: TRBD1 (5 bases). The CDR3 runs to 15 residues. Germline CDR1 and CDR2: MDHEN and SYDVKM. V lost 5 bases and J 10 bases, leaving 18 bases between the germline ends. CDR3 nucleotides: TGTGCCAGCAGTCCGGCCCTGGGGAGGGGCTCACCCCTCCACTTT. This codes for CASSPALGRGSPLHF.

This sequence joins TRBV4-1 and TRBJ1-1; 7 nucleotides agree with TRBD1. V was pared by 3 bases and J by 4 bases, with 2 bases of the junction left unmatched. The CDR3 consists of 13 residues. The germline gives CDR1 MGHRA, CDR2 YSYEKL. CDR3 sequence: CASSHRGSTEAFF. The DNA for the CDR3 is TGCGCCAGCAGCCACAGGGGGAGCACTGAAGCTTTCTTT.

The chain carries TRBV7-3 and TRBJ2-2; no definite D call. CDR3 length: 13 residues. Per germline, CDR1 SGHTA and CDR2 FQGTGA. V was shortened by 5 bases and J by 1 base, with 5 bases between the two germline ends. The DNA for the CDR3 is TGTGCCAGCAGCGCTATGAACACCGGGGAGCTGTTTTTT. It encodes CASSAMNTGELFF.

This clone was seen a handful of times. This chain connects TRBV7-2 to TRBJ1-2, with 10 bases identical to TRBD1. J lost 2 bases, V lost 5 bases, and 2 bases had no gene match. The CDR3 length is 14 residues. Germline V CDR1 and CDR2: SGHTA, FQGNSA. The CDR3 sequence: CASSEDRGNYGYTF. As DNA, the CDR3 is TGTGCCAGCAGCGAGGACAGGGGGAACTATGGCTACACCTTC.

V gene TRBV2 combines with J gene TRBJ2-7; TRBD1 agrees at 9 bases. In germline, CDR1 is SNHLY, CDR2 FYNNEI. Losses at the gene ends were 5 bases for V and 2 bases for J; bases not matched to a gene: 7. The CDR3 totals 15 residues. The CDR3 DNA follows: TGTGCCAGCAGTCCCTTTGGGACAGGGACCTACGAGCAGTACTTC. This encodes CASSPFGTGTYEQYF.

The gene calls are TRBV28 and TRBJ2-1; TRBD1 matches at 7 bases. Germline values: CDR1 MDHEN, CDR2 SYDVKM. V trimming: 4 bases; J trimming: 4 bases; junction bases outside the gene matches: 16. CDR3 length: 18 residues. CDR3 nucleotide sequence: TGTGCCAGCAGTTCTAACCCGGACAGGCCCACGGAGTACAATGAGCAGTTCTTC. Translation gives CASSSNPDRPTEYNEQFF. The variable domain in full, completed from reference TRBV28 and TRBJ2-1, reads DVKVTQSSRYLVKRTGEKVFLECVQDMDHENMFWYRQDPGLGLRLIYFSYDVKMKEKGDIPEGYSVSREKKERFSLILESASTNQTSMYLCASSSNPDRPTEYNEQFFGPGTRLTVL.

This chain connects TRBV7-2 to TRBJ2-2; 12 nucleotides agree with TRBD2. The CDR3 spans 17 residues. The ends lost 1 base at V and 6 bases at J; junction bases unmatched: 6. CDR1 SGHTA and CDR2 FQGNSA come from the germline V gene. The CDR3 DNA is TGTGCCAGCAGCTTAGACCTACTAGCGGGGGGACCCGGGGAGCTGTTTTTT. Amino acids: CASSLDLLAGGPGELFF.

This clone was seen more than once but under ten times. This chain joins TRBV9 and TRBJ1-3, with a weak D call TRBD1 (5 bases). The germline V gene encodes CDR1 SGDLS and CDR2 YYNGEE. This CDR3 contains 15 residues. The V gene lost 3 bases and the J gene lost 4 bases, with 14 bases spanning the gap. This chain's CDR3 is CASSGSGGRGNTIYF. The CDR3 DNA is TGTGCCAGCAGCGGTTCCGGGGGACGGGGAAACACCATATATTTT.

V is TRBV27 and J is TRBJ2-7; possible D gene TRBD2, 6 bases. The ends were cut back, 6 bases at V and 0 bases at J, with 15 bases in the middle. CDR1 is MNHEY and CDR2 is SMNVEV in the germline V gene (reference sequence). This CDR3 spans 15 amino acids. The CDR3 DNA sequence: TGTGCCAGCAGGGTGGGCGGGAAGAGCTCCTACGAGCAGTACTTC. It encodes CASRVGGKSSYEQYF.

This clone showed up just a few times. The chain combines TRBV19 with TRBJ2-1, with 8 nucleotides matching TRBD2. The CDR3 is 15 residues long. Germline V gene data show CDR1 as LNHDA and CDR2 as SQIVND (reference sequence). The ends lost 6 bases at V and 0 bases at J; junction bases unmatched: 4. The DNA for the CDR3 is TGTGCCAGTAGGAAAAGCGGGAGCTCCTACAATGAGCAGTTCTTC. It translates to CASRKSGSSYNEQFF.

CDR3 in amino acids: CASSRGTGNTIYF. The CDR3 DNA follows: TGTGCCAGCAGCAGGGGGACTGGAAACACCATATATTTT. The gene calls are TRBV28 and TRBJ1-3, with 7 bases aligning to TRBD1. The CDR3 contains 13 residues. V trimming: 6 bases; J trimming: 2 bases; junction bases outside the gene matches: 1. Germline values: CDR1 MDHEN, CDR2 SYDVKM.

V is TRBV30 and J is TRBJ1-1, with a weak D call TRBD1 (5 bases). Germline assignment: CDR1 GTSNPN and CDR2 SVGIG (reference sequence). Trimming took 0 bases from V and 4 from J, leaving 12 bases between them. The CDR3 is 14 residues long. The CDR3: CAWSVLRRGTEAFF. Here the CDR3 DNA reads TGTGCCTGGAGTGTTCTTCGGAGGGGCACTGAAGCTTTCTTT.

The chain employs TRBV19 and TRBJ1-2; TRBD1 agrees at 10 bases. CDR1 is LNHDA, CDR2 SQIVND, per germline (reference sequence). The CDR3 loop spans 15 amino acids. The ends lost 5 bases at V and 5 bases at J; junction bases unmatched: 8. The CDR3 nucleotides are TGTGCCAGTAGTCTTCGAGGGACAGGGGTGTATGGCTACACCTTC. Its translation: CASSLRGTGVYGYTF.

The chain carries TRBV7-9 and TRBJ2-7; maybe TRBD1 (6 bases). The CDR3 totals 12 residues. V was trimmed by 7 bases and J by 2 bases, leaving 9 bases between them. Germline V gene data show CDR1 as SEHNR and CDR2 as FQNEAQ (reference sequence). For the CDR3, the DNA is TGTGCCAGCAACGGACAGACCTACGAGCAGTACTTC. Translated, it gives CASNGQTYEQYF. The variable domain in full, with the rest retrieved from reference TRBV7-9 and TRBJ2-7, is DTGVSQNPRHKITKRGQNVTFRCDPISEHNRLYWYRQTLGQGPEFLTYFQNEAQLEKSRLLSDRFSAERPKGSFSTLEIQRTEQGDSAMYLCASNGQTYEQYFGPGTRLTVT.

The chain links TRBV19 to TRBJ2-6; D remains ambiguous. The germline V gene encodes CDR1 LNHDA and CDR2 SQIVND (reference sequence). V was cut by 3 bases and J by 2 bases, with 8 bases left in between. The CDR3 has 15 residues. The CDR3 reads CASSIDRAGANVLTF. In DNA form, the CDR3 reads TGTGCCAGTAGTATTGATAGAGCTGGGGCCAACGTCCTGACTTTC.

This sequence joins TRBV9 and TRBJ1-6; 11 bases map to TRBD1. The ends lost 3 bases at V and 7 bases at J; junction bases unmatched: 3. The CDR3 length is 15 residues. Germline V CDR1 and CDR2: SGDLS, YYNGEE. CDR3 sequence reads: CASSGGTGGNSPLHF. DNA for the CDR3: TGTGCCAGCAGCGGAGGGACAGGGGGGAATTCACCCCTCCACTTT.

The V gene is TRBV7-3, the J gene TRBJ1-1, with D possibly matching TRBD1 (6 bases). Trimming removed 5 bases from V and 5 bases from J, with 18 bases in between. The CDR3 loop spans 15 amino acids. Germline loops: CDR1 SGHTA, CDR2 FQGTGA. CDR3 loop: CASSLGHVEMTEAFF. The CDR3 DNA follows: TGTGCCAGCAGCCTGGGACATGTTGAAATGACTGAAGCTTTCTTT.

V and J are TRBV28 and TRBJ1-4; D might be TRBD1 (6 bases). V lost 5 bases to trimming and J lost 0 bases, with 16 bases between them. The CDR3 runs 17 residues. Germline CDR1 is MDHEN and CDR2 is SYDVKM. The CDR3 region has the DNA TGTGCCAGCAGTCGAATGGGGGGGGCCGCAACTAATGAAAAACTGTTTTTT. As protein: CASSRMGGAATNEKLFF.

The gene calls are TRBV6-4 and TRBJ2-2, with 10 nucleotides matching TRBD2. Trimming at V came to 0 bases and at J to 3 bases, leaving 1 base not matched to a gene. The CDR3 runs to 16 residues. Germline-derived CDR1 and CDR2 are MRHNA and SNTAGT. In DNA, the CDR3 is TGTGCCAGCAGTGACTCCACTAGCGGGGACACCGGGGAGCTGTTTTTT. Residues: CASSDSTSGDTGELFF.

This chain joins TRBV29-1 and TRBJ2-7; the match to TRBD2 covers 13 bases. This CDR3 region has 16 residues. V gave up 4 bases and J gave up 2 bases; unmatched junction bases: 8. The germline CDR1 and CDR2 sequences are SQVTM and ANQGSEA. The CDR3 region has the DNA TGCAGCGTTGCAGGACTAGCGGGAGCTCCGCCCTACGAGCAGTACTTC. Translated, it gives CSVAGLAGAPPYEQYF.

This sequence joins TRBV6-5 and TRBJ1-1, with 10 bases matching TRBD1. After removal of 8 bases from V and 4 bases from J, the junction contained 7 bases not matched to a gene. This CDR3 contains 14 residues. The germline V gene encodes CDR1 MNHEY and CDR2 SVGAGI. The CDR3 DNA follows: TGTGCCAGCGTACAGGACAGGGGGTTCACTGAAGCTTTCTTT. It is translated as CASVQDRGFTEAFF.

The J gene is TRBJ2-7, the V gene TRBV9, with 9 bases fitting TRBD1. CDR3 size: 14 residues. The V gene's germline CDR1 is SGDLS and CDR2 YYNGEE. Losses at the gene ends were 4 bases for V and 6 bases for J; bases not matched to a gene: 8. This CDR3 reads CASSKGTGGFEQYF. The CDR3 region has the DNA TGTGCCAGCAGCAAGGGAACAGGGGGCTTCGAGCAGTACTTC.

The chain combines TRBV19 with TRBJ2-7; 11 bases fit TRBD1. CDR3 length equals 15 residues. J lost 0 bases, V lost 5 bases, and 3 bases had no gene match. Germline lookup yields CDR1 LNHDA and CDR2 SQIVND (reference sequence). In DNA, the CDR3 is TGTGCCAGTAGTTCGGGGACAGGGGGCTCCTACGAGCAGTACTTC. The encoded protein is CASSSGTGGSYEQYF.

This clone was counted between two and nine times. This CDR3 is CASSRTGALNEKLFF. In nucleotides, the CDR3 is TGTGCCAGTAGTAGAACAGGGGCGTTGAATGAAAAACTGTTTTTT. The gene calls are TRBV19 and TRBJ1-4; 7 positions agree with TRBD1. This CDR3 contains 15 residues. The V segment lost 4 bases and the J segment 5 bases; nucleotides outside the gene matches: 7. Germline V CDR1 and CDR2: LNHDA, SQIVND (reference sequence).